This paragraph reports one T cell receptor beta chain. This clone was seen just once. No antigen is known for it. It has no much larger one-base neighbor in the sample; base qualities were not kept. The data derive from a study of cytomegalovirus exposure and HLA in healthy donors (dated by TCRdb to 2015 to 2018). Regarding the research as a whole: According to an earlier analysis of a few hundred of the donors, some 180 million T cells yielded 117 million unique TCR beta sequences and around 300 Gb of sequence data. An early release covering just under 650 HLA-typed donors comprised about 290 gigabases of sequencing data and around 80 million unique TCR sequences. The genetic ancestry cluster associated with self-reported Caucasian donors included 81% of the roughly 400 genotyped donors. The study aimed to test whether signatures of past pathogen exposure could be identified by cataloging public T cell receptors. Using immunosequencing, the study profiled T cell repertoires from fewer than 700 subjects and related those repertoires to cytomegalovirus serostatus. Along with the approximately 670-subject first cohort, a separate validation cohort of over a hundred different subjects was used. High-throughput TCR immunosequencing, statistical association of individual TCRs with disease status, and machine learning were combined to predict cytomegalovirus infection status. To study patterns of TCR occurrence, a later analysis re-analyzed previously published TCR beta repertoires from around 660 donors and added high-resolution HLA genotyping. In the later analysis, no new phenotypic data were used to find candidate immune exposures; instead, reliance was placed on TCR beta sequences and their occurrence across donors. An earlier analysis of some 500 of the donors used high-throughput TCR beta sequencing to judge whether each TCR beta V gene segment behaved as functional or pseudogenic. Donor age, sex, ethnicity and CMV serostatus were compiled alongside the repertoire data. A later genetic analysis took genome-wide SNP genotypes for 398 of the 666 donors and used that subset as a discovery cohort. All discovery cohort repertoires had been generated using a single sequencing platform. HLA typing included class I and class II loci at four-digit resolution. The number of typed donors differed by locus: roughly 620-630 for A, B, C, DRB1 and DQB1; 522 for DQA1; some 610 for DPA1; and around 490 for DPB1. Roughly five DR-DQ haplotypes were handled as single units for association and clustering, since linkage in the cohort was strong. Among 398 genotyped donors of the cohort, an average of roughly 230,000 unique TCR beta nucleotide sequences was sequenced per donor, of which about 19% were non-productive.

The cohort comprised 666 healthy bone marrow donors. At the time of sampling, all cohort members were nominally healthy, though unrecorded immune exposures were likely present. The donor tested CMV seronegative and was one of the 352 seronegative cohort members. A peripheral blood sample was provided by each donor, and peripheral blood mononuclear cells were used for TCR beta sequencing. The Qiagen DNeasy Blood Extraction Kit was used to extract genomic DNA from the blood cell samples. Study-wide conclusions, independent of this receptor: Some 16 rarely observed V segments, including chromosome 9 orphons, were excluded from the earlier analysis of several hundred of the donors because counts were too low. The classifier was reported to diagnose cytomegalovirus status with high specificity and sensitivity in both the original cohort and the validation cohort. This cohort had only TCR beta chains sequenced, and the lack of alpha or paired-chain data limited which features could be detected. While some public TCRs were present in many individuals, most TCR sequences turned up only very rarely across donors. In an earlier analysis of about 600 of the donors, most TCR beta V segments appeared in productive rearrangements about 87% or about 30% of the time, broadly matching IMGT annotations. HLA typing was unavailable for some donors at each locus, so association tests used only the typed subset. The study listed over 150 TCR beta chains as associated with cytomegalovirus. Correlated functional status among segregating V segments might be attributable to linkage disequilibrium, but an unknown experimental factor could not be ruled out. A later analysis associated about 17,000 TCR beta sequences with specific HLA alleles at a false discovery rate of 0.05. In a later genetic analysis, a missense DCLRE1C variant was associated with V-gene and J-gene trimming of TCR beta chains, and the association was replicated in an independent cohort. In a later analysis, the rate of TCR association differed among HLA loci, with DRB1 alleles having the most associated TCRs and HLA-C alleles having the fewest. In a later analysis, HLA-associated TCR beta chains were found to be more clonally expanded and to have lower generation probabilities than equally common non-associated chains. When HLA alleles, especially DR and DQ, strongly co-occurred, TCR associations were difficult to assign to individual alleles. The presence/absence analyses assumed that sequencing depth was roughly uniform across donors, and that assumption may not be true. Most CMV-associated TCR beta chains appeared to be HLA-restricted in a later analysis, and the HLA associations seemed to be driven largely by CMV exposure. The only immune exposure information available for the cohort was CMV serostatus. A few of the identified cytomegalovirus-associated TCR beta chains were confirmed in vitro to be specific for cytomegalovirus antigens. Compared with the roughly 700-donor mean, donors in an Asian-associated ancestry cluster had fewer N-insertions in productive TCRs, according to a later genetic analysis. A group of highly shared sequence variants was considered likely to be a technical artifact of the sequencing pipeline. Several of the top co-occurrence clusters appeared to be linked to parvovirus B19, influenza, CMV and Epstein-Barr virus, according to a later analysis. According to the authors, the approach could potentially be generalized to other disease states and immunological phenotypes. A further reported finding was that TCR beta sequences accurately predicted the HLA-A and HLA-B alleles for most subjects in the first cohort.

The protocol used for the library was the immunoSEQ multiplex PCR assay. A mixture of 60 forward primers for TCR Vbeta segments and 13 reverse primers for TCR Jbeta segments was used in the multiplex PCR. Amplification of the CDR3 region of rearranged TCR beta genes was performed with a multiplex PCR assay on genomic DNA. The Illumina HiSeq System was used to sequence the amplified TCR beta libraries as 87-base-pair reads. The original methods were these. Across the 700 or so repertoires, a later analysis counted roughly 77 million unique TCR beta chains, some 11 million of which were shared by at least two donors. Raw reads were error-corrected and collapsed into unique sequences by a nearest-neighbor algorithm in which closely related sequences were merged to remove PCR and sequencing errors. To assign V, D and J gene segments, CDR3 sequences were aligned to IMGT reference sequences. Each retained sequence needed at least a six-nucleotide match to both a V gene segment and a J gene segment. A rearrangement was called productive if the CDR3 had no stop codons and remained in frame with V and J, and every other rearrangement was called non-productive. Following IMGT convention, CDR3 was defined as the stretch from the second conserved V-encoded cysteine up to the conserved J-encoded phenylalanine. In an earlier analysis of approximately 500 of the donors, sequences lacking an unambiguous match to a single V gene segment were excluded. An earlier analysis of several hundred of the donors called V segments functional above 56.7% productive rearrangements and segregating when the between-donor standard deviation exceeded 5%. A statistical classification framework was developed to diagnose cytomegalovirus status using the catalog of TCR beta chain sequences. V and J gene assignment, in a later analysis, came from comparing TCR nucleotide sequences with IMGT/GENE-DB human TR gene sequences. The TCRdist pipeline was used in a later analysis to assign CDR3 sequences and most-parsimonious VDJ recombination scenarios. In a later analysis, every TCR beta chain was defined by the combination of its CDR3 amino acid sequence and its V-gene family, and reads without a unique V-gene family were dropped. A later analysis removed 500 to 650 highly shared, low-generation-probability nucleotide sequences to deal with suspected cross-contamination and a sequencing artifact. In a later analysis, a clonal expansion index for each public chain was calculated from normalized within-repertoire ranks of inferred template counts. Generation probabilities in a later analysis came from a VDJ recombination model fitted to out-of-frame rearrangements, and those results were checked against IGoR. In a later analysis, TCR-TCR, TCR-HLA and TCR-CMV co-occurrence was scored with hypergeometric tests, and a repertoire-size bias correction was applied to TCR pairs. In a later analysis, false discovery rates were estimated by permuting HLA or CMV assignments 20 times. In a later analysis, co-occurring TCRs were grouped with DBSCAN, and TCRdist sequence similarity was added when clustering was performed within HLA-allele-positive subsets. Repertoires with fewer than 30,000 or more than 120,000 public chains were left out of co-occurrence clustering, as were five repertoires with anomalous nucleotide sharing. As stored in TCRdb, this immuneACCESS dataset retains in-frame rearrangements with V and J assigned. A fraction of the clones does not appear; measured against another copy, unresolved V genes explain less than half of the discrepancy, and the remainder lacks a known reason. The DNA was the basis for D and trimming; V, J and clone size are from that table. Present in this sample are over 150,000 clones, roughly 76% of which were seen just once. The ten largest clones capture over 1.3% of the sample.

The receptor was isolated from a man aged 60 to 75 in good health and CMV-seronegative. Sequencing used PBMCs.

The nucleotide sequence reads as follows: TGCACCAGCAGCCAAGAATTCGGATTTAGCGAAAAACTGTTTTTT. It translates as CTSSQEFGFSEKLFF. The chain couples TRBV1 to TRBJ1-4. TRBV1 is flagged as a pseudogene. Inclusive of the bounding cysteine and phenylalanine, the CDR3 is 15 residues long. Of all the DNA, just the CDR3 is kept, 45 bases in frame from base 1.